The 23 T cell receptor beta chains given below trace back to one sample, sequenced in a study of T-cell reconstitution after alpha-beta-depleted transplantation in children. Using unique molecular identifiers, the investigators prepared the TCRbeta library. Each CDR3 protein is one row after TCRdb ran MiXCR on the PCR reads. This sample has 490,000 or so distinct CDR3 sequences, with over 9.5% found just once. The sequencing used PBMCs, collected before TCRalphabeta/CD19-depleted stem cell transplant. Receptors originate from a child under 10 years old with inherited bone marrow failure, due to receive a stem cell transplant.

This clonotype has just one count. The chain uses TRBV27 and TRBJ2-2; TRBD2 aligns across 14 bases. Germline V gene sequence: CDR1 MNHEY, CDR2 SMNVEV (reference sequence). The CDR3 is 15 residues long. The V and J ends lost 7 bases and 7 bases, in that order; junction bases with no gene match: 5. The CDR3 spells CASKGLAGVNGELFF. The CDR3, as DNA: TGTGCCAGCAAGGGACTAGCGGGAGTTAACGGGGAGCTGTTTTTT.

This clonotype was counted many times. The chain recombines TRBV7-6 with TRBJ2-3, with TRBD2 matching 8 bases. CDR1 is SGHVS, CDR2 FNYEAQ, per germline. The length of the CDR3 is 15 residues. V trimming: 0 bases; J trimming: 1 base; junction bases outside the gene matches: 0. The CDR3 here is CASSLATSGTDTQYF. The CDR3 coding sequence is TGTGCCAGCAGCTTAGCGACTAGCGGCACAGATACGCAGTATTTT.

This clonotype was seen ten or more times. The chain combines TRBV12-3 or TRBV12-4 with TRBJ1-5; D call uncertain. The V end was cut by 6 bases, the J end by 7 bases, with 10 bases between. The CDR3 totals 12 residues. CDR3 protein: CASRMEWQPQHF. CDR3 in DNA: TGTGCCAGCAGGATGGAATGGCAGCCCCAGCATTTT.

V is TRBV28 and J is TRBJ1-5; D gene unclear. Trimming took 3 bases from V and 0 from J, leaving 9 bases between them. In germline, CDR1 is MDHEN, CDR2 SYDVKM. This CDR3 spans 15 amino acids. The CDR3 loop is CASSFIGYSNQPQHF. CDR3 DNA sequence: TGTGCCAGCAGTTTTATCGGGTATAGCAATCAGCCCCAGCATTTT.

This clonotype occurred many times. V gene TRBV7-2 combines with J gene TRBJ2-1; TRBD2 agrees at 14 bases. Unmatched junction bases numbered 6, after V lost 7 bases and J lost 7 bases. The germline V gene has CDR1 SGHTA and CDR2 FQGNSA. CDR3 size: 15 residues. For the CDR3, the DNA is TGTGCCAGCACCCAGACTAGCGGGAGGGAAAATGAGCAGTTCTTC. It specifies CASTQTSGRENEQFF.

In this sample, this clonotype turned up many times. This chain joins TRBV7-2 and TRBJ2-7; D may be TRBD1 (6 bases). The CDR3 runs 13 residues. CDR1 and CDR2 from the germline V gene are SGHTA and FQGNSA. The V end was cut by 6 bases, the J end by 9 bases, with 18 bases between. This CDR3 is CASSMSSGVMQYF. DNA for the CDR3: TGTGCCAGCAGTATGAGTTCAGGGGTAATGCAGTACTTC.

The chain uses TRBV25-1 and TRBJ2-3; 13 bases fit TRBD2. The germline V gene has CDR1 MGHDK and CDR2 SYGVNS. The CDR3 has 16 residues. Trimming took 7 bases from V and 6 from J; bases not matched to a gene: 10. The CDR3 nucleotides read TGTGCCAGCATCCCGAAGGGACTAGCGGGAAGGGATACGCAGTATTTT. Translated: CASIPKGLAGRDTQYF.

This clonotype showed up many times. The rearrangement links TRBV9 to TRBJ2-5; D is uncertain. The V and J ends lost 0 bases and 1 base respectively, with 10 bases between them. Germline V gene data show CDR1 as SGDLS and CDR2 as YYNGEE. The CDR3 loop spans 15 amino acids. Here the CDR3 DNA reads TGTGCCAGCAGCGTAGAAGGGTCCTTCCAAGAGACCCAGTACTTC. It is translated as CASSVEGSFQETQYF.

In this sample, this clonotype turned up many times. The chain employs TRBV29-1 and TRBJ1-1; 9 nucleotides align to TRBD1. The V and J ends lost 3 bases and 3 bases, in that order; junction bases with no gene match: 5. The CDR3 length is 14 residues. Germline loops: CDR1 SQVTM, CDR2 ANQGSEA. CDR3 loop: CSVDHGQGYTEAFF. CDR3 coding DNA: TGCAGCGTTGACCACGGACAGGGGTACACTGAAGCTTTCTTT.

This clonotype occurred many times. This chain uses TRBV20-1 with TRBJ2-1; 7 bases are a match to TRBD2. The junction had 6 bases not matched to a gene; V was cut back by 3 bases and J by 4 bases. Germline V gives CDR1 DFQATT, CDR2 SNEGSKA (reference sequence). The CDR3 has 14 residues. CDR3 sequence (DNA): TGCAGTGCTAGGCCCGCGGGGGTATACAATGAGCAGTTCTTC. Amino acids: CSARPAGVYNEQFF.

The V call is TRBV6-2 or TRBV6-3, the J call TRBJ1-1, with 7 bases lining up with TRBD1. CDR1 is MNHEY, CDR2 SVGEGT, per germline. The CDR3 has 17 residues. V lost 3 bases to trimming and J lost 3 bases; unmatched junction nucleotides: 13. This chain's CDR3 is CASSYIGPGGSDTEAFF. The DNA for the CDR3 is TGTGCCAGCAGTTATATTGGGCCAGGGGGATCGGACACTGAAGCTTTCTTT.

At least ten counts were recorded for this clonotype. The chain combines TRBV7-2 with TRBJ2-3, with D uncertain. The CDR3 contains 17 residues. From germline, CDR1 is SGHTA and CDR2 FQGNSA. Trimming pared 2 bases from V and 0 bases from J, leaving 15 bases between. The CDR3, as DNA: TGTGCCAGCAGCTTAACCCCTCTGCGGAAGAGCACAGATACGCAGTATTTT. Encoded protein: CASSLTPLRKSTDTQYF.

This clonotype has a count of ten or more. The V and J genes are TRBV28 and TRBJ2-5, with 9 nucleotides matching TRBD2. V lost 3 bases and J lost 4; bases outside the gene matches: 12. The CDR3 is made up of 17 amino acids. Germline lookup yields CDR1 MDHEN and CDR2 SYDVKM. The CDR3 protein is CASSFGSGSIGVETQYF. The DNA for the CDR3 is TGTGCCAGCAGTTTCGGTAGCGGGAGTATTGGCGTAGAGACCCAGTACTTC.

This clonotype was detected many times. CDR3 region: CSVVSNENIQYF. CDR3 coding DNA: TGCAGCGTTGTAAGCAACGAAAACATTCAGTACTTC. This chain joins TRBV29-1 and TRBJ2-4; D is ambiguous. This CDR3 spans 12 amino acids. CDR1 and CDR2 from the germline V gene are SQVTM and ANQGSEA. V gave up 4 bases and J gave up 5 bases, with 9 bases separating them.

This clonotype was found many times. The J gene is TRBJ2-3, the V gene TRBV5-1; 11 bases line up with TRBD1. V was clipped by 4 bases and J by 7 bases; unmatched bases: 8. This CDR3 spans 15 amino acids. Germline assignment: CDR1 SGHRS and CDR2 YFSETQ. The CDR3 spells CASSLGGQGENTQYF. DNA for the CDR3: TGCGCCAGCAGCCTGGGGGGACAGGGGGAAAATACGCAGTATTTT. The full variable domain, completed using reference TRBV5-1 and TRBJ2-3, is KAGVTQTPRYLIKTRGQQVTLSCSPISGHRSVSWYQQTPGQGLQFLFEYFSETQRNKGNFPGRFSGRQFSNSRSEMNVSTLELGDSALYLCASSLGGQGENTQYFGPGTRLTVL.

The chain joins TRBV5-1 to TRBJ2-1; unclear D gene. The CDR3 length is 15 residues. V lost 0 bases and J lost 7, with 14 bases in between. Germline CDR1 is SGHRS and CDR2 is YFSETQ. The CDR3 region is CASSLEGGWGNEQFF. The CDR3 coding sequence is TGCGCCAGCAGCTTGGAAGGCGGCTGGGGAAATGAGCAGTTCTTC. The whole variable domain, filled in from reference TRBV5-1 and TRBJ2-1, reads KAGVTQTPRYLIKTRGQQVTLSCSPISGHRSVSWYQQTPGQGLQFLFEYFSETQRNKGNFPGRFSGRQFSNSRSEMNVSTLELGDSALYLCASSLEGGWGNEQFFGPGTRLTVL.

This clonotype was seen at least ten times. The gene calls are TRBV12-3 or TRBV12-4 and TRBJ1-2, with TRBD1 matching 10 bases. V was pared by 6 bases and J by 7 bases, with 5 bases of the junction left unmatched. CDR3 size: 13 residues. CDR3 in amino acids: CASSYDRGLGYTF. Written as DNA, the CDR3 is TGTGCCAGCAGCTATGACAGGGGGCTTGGCTACACCTTC.

This clonotype appeared many times. The chain links TRBV4-3 to TRBJ1-1; D call uncertain. CDR1 and CDR2 (germline): LGHNA, YSLEER. V lost 3 bases to trimming and J lost 1 base, with 12 bases between them. There are 15 residues in the CDR3. CDR3 DNA sequence: TGCGCCAGCAGCCACGTTCCATCGGGGAACACTGAAGCTTTCTTT. Translation: CASSHVPSGNTEAFF.

For the CDR3, the DNA is TGCGCCAGCAGCCAAGATTATTGGCTAGCGGGGACACAAGAGACCCAGTACTTC. Protein sequence: CASSQDYWLAGTQETQYF. The V call is TRBV4-3, the J call TRBJ2-5; 9 positions match TRBD2. CDR1 is LGHNA and CDR2 is YSLEER in the germline V gene. V was clipped by 0 bases and J by 2 bases; unmatched bases: 10. This CDR3 region has 18 residues.

This clonotype was counted at least ten times. The chain combines TRBV12-3 or TRBV12-4 with TRBJ2-7; D unclear. This CDR3 has 13 residues. V was trimmed by 3 bases and J by 3 bases, leaving 9 bases between them. The CDR3 reads CASSLPGVYEQYF. The CDR3 DNA reads as TGTGCCAGCAGTTTGCCAGGTGTCTACGAGCAGTACTTC.

This clonotype showed up just a few times. This rearrangement joins TRBV29-1 to TRBJ1-1; TRBD1 agrees at 7 bases. CDR3 length: 13 residues. The ends lost 7 bases at V and 3 bases at J; junction bases unmatched: 8. The V gene's germline CDR1 is SQVTM and CDR2 ANQGSEA. The CDR3 DNA is TGCAGCGCCCAGGGGGAGGGCGACACTGAAGCTTTCTTT. As protein: CSAQGEGDTEAFF.

This clonotype came up a few times. The V and J genes are TRBV3-1 and TRBJ2-2; D might be TRBD2 (5 bases). The CDR3 consists of 15 residues. V lost 1 base, J lost 7 bases, and 13 bases lay in between. Per the germline V gene, CDR1 is LGHDT and CDR2 is YNNKEL (reference sequence). In DNA, the CDR3 is TGTGCCAGCAGCCAAGGTTGGCGGGCCGACGGGGAGCTGTTTTTT. This translates into CASSQGWRADGELFF.

The J gene is TRBJ2-6, the V gene TRBV19; D may be TRBD1 (6 bases). The CDR3 runs 14 residues. CDR1 is LNHDA and CDR2 is SQIVND in the germline V gene (reference sequence). The V gene lost 1 base and the J gene lost 6 bases, with 7 bases spanning the gap. CDR3: CASSIGDTANVLTF. DNA for the CDR3: TGTGCCAGTAGTATAGGGGACACGGCCAACGTCCTGACTTTC.